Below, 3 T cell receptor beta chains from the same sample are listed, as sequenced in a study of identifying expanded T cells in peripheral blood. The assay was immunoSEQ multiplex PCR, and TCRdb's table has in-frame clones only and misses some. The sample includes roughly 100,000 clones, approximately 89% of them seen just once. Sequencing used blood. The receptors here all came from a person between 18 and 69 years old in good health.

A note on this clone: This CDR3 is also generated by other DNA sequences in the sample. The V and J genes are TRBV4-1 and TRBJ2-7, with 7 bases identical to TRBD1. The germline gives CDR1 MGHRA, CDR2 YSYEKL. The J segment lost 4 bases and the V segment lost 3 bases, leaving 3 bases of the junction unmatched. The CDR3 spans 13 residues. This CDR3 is CASSQGTVYEQYF. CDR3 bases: TGCGCCAGCAGCCAGGGGACAGTATACGAGCAGTACTTC.

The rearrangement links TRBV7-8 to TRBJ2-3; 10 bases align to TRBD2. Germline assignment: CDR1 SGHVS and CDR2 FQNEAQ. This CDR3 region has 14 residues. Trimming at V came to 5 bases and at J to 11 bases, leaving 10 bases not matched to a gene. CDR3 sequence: CASSPTSGDPRQYF. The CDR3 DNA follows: TGTGCCAGCAGCCCTACTAGCGGGGATCCCCGGCAGTATTTT. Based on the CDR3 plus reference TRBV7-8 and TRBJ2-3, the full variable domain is GAGVSQSPRYKVAKRGQDVALRCDPISGHVSLFWYQQALGQGPEFLTYFQNEAQLDKSGLPSDRFFAERPEGSVSTLKIQRTQQEDSAVYLCASSPTSGDPRQYFGPGTRLTVL.

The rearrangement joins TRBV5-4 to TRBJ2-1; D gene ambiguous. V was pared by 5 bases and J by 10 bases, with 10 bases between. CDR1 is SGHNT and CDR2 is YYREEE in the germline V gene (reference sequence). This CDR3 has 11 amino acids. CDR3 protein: CASSSQWEQFF. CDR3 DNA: TGTGCCAGCAGTTCCCAGTGGGAGCAGTTCTTC.